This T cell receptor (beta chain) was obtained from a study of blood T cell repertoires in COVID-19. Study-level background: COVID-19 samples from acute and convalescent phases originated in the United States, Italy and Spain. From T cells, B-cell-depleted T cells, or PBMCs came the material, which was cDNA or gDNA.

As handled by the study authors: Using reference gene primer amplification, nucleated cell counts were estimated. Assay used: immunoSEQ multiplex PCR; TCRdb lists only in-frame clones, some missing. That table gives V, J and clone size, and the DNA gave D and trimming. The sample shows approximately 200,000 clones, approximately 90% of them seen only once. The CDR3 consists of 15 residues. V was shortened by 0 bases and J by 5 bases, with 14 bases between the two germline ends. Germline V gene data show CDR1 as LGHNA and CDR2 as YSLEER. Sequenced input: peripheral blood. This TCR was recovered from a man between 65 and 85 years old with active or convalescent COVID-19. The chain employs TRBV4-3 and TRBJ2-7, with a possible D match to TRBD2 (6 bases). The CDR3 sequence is CASSQDRGAGDEQYF. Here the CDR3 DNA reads TGCGCCAGCAGCCAAGATCGCGGGGCCGGGGACGAGCAGTACTTC.